The present T cell receptor beta chain was sequenced within a study of tumor-infiltrating lymphocytes in localized non-small cell lung cancer. Study overall: Some samples were collected after neoadjuvant chemotherapy; smokers, never-smokers and several histologies were included.

Looked up from germline, CDR1 is LNHNV and CDR2 is YYDKDF (reference sequence). The V segment lost 4 bases and the J segment 7 bases; nucleotides outside the gene matches: 5. The CDR3 has 14 residues. Only in-frame clones appear in the TCRdb table, and some are missing; sequencing was by immunoSEQ multiplex PCR. The sample contains about 29,000 clones, approximately 85% of which appear only once. The clonotype was recovered from a human donor with non-small cell lung cancer. Sequencing input: lung tumor tissue. The V and J genes are TRBV15 and TRBJ1-4, with TRBD1 identical over 8 bases. The chain's CDR3 is CATSTGGSREKLFF. The CDR3 bases are TGTGCCACCAGCACAGGGGGCTCGCGTGAAAAACTGTTTTTT.